Each of the 6 T cell receptor beta chains below was sequenced from the same sample in a study of cytomegalovirus exposure and HLA in healthy donors. With 60 Vbeta and 13 Jbeta primers, the PCR was carried out. Produced via immunoSEQ multiplex PCR; TCRdb's table is partial and in-frame only. The data contain 170,000 or so clones, around 80% of them singletons. The sample was PBMCs. These receptors all stem from a woman younger than 45 in good health and CMV-seropositive.

The rearrangement links TRBV7-2 to TRBJ1-3, with no clear D. CDR1 is SGHTA, CDR2 FQGNSA, per germline. This CDR3 has 14 residues. Trimming shortened V by 2 bases and J by 0 bases, and 5 bases separated the two germline ends. As DNA, the CDR3 is TGTGCCAGCAGCTTAACATACTCTGGAAACACCATATATTTT. It specifies CASSLTYSGNTIYF.

This chain links TRBV6-5 with TRBJ2-3; D is ambiguous. V was clipped by 2 bases and J by 0 bases, with 9 bases between them. The CDR3 sequence is 15 residues long. Germline V CDR1 and CDR2: MNHEY, SVGAGI. DNA of the CDR3: TGTGCCAGCAGTTACGGAGTCGACAGCACAGATACGCAGTATTTT. Translating gives CASSYGVDSTDTQYF.

The CDR3 reads CASTSRTGGLDYGYTF. In nucleotides, the CDR3 is TGTGCCAGTACCAGCAGGACAGGGGGCCTTGACTATGGCTACACCTTC. The chain couples TRBV19 to TRBJ1-2; TRBD1 matches 11 bases. This CDR3 region has 16 residues. J gave up 3 bases and V 7 bases, and 10 bases lay outside the gene matches. Germline V lookup: CDR1 LNHDA, CDR2 SQIVND (reference sequence).

CDR3 sequence: CASSRADTQYF. CDR3 coding DNA: TGTGCCAGCTCCAGGGCAGATACGCAGTATTTT. The chain couples TRBV6-5 to TRBJ2-3; tentative D call: TRBD1 (5 bases). The germline gives CDR1 MNHEY, CDR2 SVGAGI. This CDR3 has 11 residues. The V gene lost 8 bases and the J gene lost 4 bases, with 7 bases spanning the gap.

The gene calls are TRBV10-3 and TRBJ1-5; D perhaps matches TRBD1 (6 bases). The CDR3 covers 19 residues. Trimming shortened V by 7 bases and J by 4 bases, and 29 bases separated the two germline ends. The germline V gene encodes CDR1 ENHRY and CDR2 SYGVKD. In nucleotides, the CDR3 is TGTGCCATCAATCAAGAGGTCGGGGGGCGGACGATAGGTAATCAGCCCCAGCATTTT. Amino acid sequence: CAINQEVGGRTIGNQPQHF.

The J gene is TRBJ2-7, the V gene TRBV14, with 10 positions matching TRBD2. Germline CDR1 reads SGHDN; CDR2 reads FVKESK. V shed 6 bases and J 11 bases; nucleotides not matched to a gene: 10. The CDR3 totals 13 residues. The CDR3 loop reads CASRATTSGKEYF. The CDR3 DNA reads TGTGCCAGCAGGGCCACTACTAGCGGGAAAGAGTACTTC.